The rows below give T cell receptor beta chains drawn from one sample of a study of T cells in Graves' hyperthyroidism and ophthalmopathy. Each CDR3 protein is one row after TCRdb ran MiXCR on the multiplex PCR reads. The repertoire has some 800,000 distinct CDR3 sequences, over 35% of them found once; the top ten carry 7.5% to 9.5%. The sequenced sample consisted of blood. The receptors derive from a man younger than 35 with Graves' hyperthyroidism. Each CDR3 is given with its conserved first and last residue.

j_call: TRBJ2-5; v_call: TRBV10-1; cdr3_aa: CASSATQGKQETQYF
j_call: TRBJ1-5; v_call: TRBV2; cdr3_aa: CASRGSNQPQHF
j_call: TRBJ2-7; v_call: TRBV29-1; cdr3_aa: CSASHGQGGEQYF
j_call: TRBJ1-1; v_call: TRBV7-9; cdr3_aa: CASSLVGGGEAFF
j_call: TRBJ1-6; v_call: TRBV9; cdr3_aa: CASSVKSGGNSPLHF
j_call: TRBJ2-7; v_call: TRBV11-2; cdr3_aa: CASSLHNYEQYF
j_call: TRBJ2-2; v_call: TRBV10-3; cdr3_aa: CAISESGLALNTGELFF
j_call: TRBJ1-2; v_call: TRBV2; cdr3_aa: CASRTTGYGYTF
j_call: TRBJ2-2; v_call: TRBV29-1; cdr3_aa: CSQGLGGELFF
j_call: TRBJ2-2; v_call: TRBV6-6; cdr3_aa: CASSSDIGELFF
j_call: TRBJ1-2; v_call: TRBV5-1; cdr3_aa: CASSLATGEGGYTF
j_call: TRBJ1-4; v_call: TRBV4-1; cdr3_aa: CASSQDGQPGEKLFF
j_call: TRBJ2-7; v_call: TRBV7-2; cdr3_aa: CASSFPGTGGRDEQYF
j_call: TRBJ2-2; v_call: TRBV4-2; cdr3_aa: CASSPAGGPRTGELFF
j_call: TRBJ1-3; v_call: TRBV7-2; cdr3_aa: CASTQRGDLSLSGNTIYF
j_call: TRBJ1-1; v_call: TRBV20-1; cdr3_aa: CSAGAGNTEAFF
j_call: TRBJ1-1; v_call: TRBV7-9; cdr3_aa: CASSPRGGRLNTEAFF
j_call: TRBJ2-5; v_call: TRBV9; cdr3_aa: CASSVIHGNQETQYF
j_call: TRBJ1-1; v_call: TRBV7-2; cdr3_aa: CASSPEGGTLNTEAFF
j_call: TRBJ2-5; v_call: TRBV25-1; cdr3_aa: CASSETWETQYF
j_call: TRBJ1-1; v_call: TRBV20-1; cdr3_aa: CSAMPPGGTEAFF
j_call: TRBJ2-2; v_call: TRBV9; cdr3_aa: CASSFGTSGRTGELFF
j_call: TRBJ1-5; v_call: TRBV7-6; cdr3_aa: CASSSRAIDNQPQHF
j_call: TRBJ1-2; v_call: TRBV25-1; cdr3_aa: CASSEYGSRYGYTF
j_call: TRBJ2-5; v_call: TRBV7-2; cdr3_aa: CASSQDPRKETQYF
j_call: TRBJ2-7; v_call: TRBV6-1; cdr3_aa: CASSERDTYEQYF
j_call: TRBJ1-1; v_call: TRBV2; cdr3_aa: CASSYSRGGADTEAFF
j_call: TRBJ2-7; v_call: TRBV7-2; cdr3_aa: CASSHSPAQGYEQYF
j_call: TRBJ1-2; v_call: TRBV24-1; cdr3_aa: CATSDSDGVNGYTF
j_call: TRBJ1-2; v_call: TRBV13; cdr3_aa: CASSLGAQYYGYTF
j_call: TRBJ2-7; v_call: TRBV5-4; cdr3_aa: CASSLEVTGYEQYF
j_call: TRBJ2-7; v_call: TRBV12-3/TRBV12-4; cdr3_aa: CASSSPGLGYEQYF
j_call: TRBJ1-6; v_call: TRBV13; cdr3_aa: CASSLGFYSPLHF
j_call: TRBJ1-2; v_call: TRBV10-2; cdr3_aa: CASNSYGYTF
j_call: TRBJ2-5; v_call: TRBV7-2; cdr3_aa: CASSSRRQGARETQYF
j_call: TRBJ2-7; v_call: TRBV20-1; cdr3_aa: CSATRDFAYEQYF